This record covers a single TCR beta chain. The antigen is unknown. The data belong to a study of shared clonotypes between healthy human individuals. This table comes from immunoSEQ multiplex PCR, and its TCRdb copy is limited to in-frame clones, with some not included. This table holds some 2,500,000 clones, 93% found once. The CDR3 length is 13 residues. With 4 bases removed from V and 7 bases from J, the gap between germline ends came to 12 bases. Germline V gene lookup returns CDR1 MNHEY and CDR2 SVGAGI. Study outcomes and limitations: Specimens sampled were limited to blood, with tissue repertoires likely differing. Rarefaction revealed incomplete sorted-subset sequencing despite large depth.

The rearrangement joins TRBV6-5 to TRBJ2-3; D might be TRBD1 or TRBD2, each matching 5 bases. Specimen: naive CD4+ T cells from PBMCs. The subset denotes: CD45RA+ positively selected. This clonotype originated in a man younger than 30 in good health. Some clones in this sample may be carry-over from other donors' samples. CDR3 nucleotides: TGTGCCAGCAGTTCTCGGGACCCAAATACGCAGTATTTT. Residues: CASSSRDPNTQYF.